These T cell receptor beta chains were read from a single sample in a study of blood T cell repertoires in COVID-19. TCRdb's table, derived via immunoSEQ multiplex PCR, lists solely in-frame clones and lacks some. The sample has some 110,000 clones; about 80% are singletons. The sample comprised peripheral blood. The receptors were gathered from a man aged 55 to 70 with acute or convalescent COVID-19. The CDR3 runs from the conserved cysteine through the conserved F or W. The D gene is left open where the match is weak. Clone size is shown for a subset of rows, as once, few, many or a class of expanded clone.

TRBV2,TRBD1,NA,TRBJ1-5,TGTGCCAGCAGTGGGGACAGACCTAGCAATCAGCCCCAGCATTTT,CASSGDRPSNQPQHF
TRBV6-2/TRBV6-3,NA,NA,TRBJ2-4,TGTGCCAGCAGTTACTCGAGACGGGGGAGCGTCAAAAACATTCAGTACTTC,CASSYSRRGSVKNIQYF
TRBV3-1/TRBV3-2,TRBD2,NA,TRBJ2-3,TGTGCCAGCAGCCAAACTAGCGGGCGAACAGATACGCAGTATTTT,CASSQTSGRTDTQYF
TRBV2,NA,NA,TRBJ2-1,TGTGCCAGCAGTGACATTGGATCCGGGGATGAGCAGTTCTTC,CASSDIGSGDEQFF
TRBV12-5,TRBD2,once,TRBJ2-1,TGTGCTAGTGGTTCGGGGACTAGCGCTCACAATGAGCAGTTCTTC,CASGSGTSAHNEQFF
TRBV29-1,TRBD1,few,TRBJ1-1,TGCAGCGTTGAAGGGGACAGCCCTGAAGCTTTCTTT,CSVEGDSPEAFF
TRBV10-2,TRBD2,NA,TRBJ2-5,TGCGCCAGCAGGGGACTAGCGTCTCCCGGGACCCAGTACTTC,CASRGLASPGTQYF
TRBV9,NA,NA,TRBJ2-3,TGTGCCAGCAGCCCTATAGATACGCAGTATTTT,CASSPIDTQYF
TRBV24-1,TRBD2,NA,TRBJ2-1,TGTGCCACCAGTGAGGGGGGACTAGCGGGAAGGAACAATGAGCAGTTCTTC,CATSEGGLAGRNNEQFF
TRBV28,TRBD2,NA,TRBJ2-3,TGTGCCAGCAGACCCTCGGGGGGGAGAAGTACGCAGTATTTT,CASRPSGGRSTQYF
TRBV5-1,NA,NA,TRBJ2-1,TGCGCCAGCAGCTTGGAGGCATTGCGGGGCAATGAGCAGTTCTTC,CASSLEALRGNEQFF